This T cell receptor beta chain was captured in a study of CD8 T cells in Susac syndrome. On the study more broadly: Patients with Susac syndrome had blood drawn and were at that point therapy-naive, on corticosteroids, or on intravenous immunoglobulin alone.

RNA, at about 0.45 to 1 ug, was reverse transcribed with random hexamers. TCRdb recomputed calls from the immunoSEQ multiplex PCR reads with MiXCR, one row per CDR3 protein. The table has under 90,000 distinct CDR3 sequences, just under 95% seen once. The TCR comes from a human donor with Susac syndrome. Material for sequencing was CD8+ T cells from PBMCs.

In nucleotides, the CDR3 is TGCAGCGTTGAAAATGGCAGAGCCGAGACCCAGTACTTC. Its translation is CSVENGRAETQYF. This chain connects TRBV29-1 to TRBJ2-5; unclear D gene. Germline CDR1 and CDR2: SQVTM and ANQGSEA. V shed 2 bases and J shed 5 bases, with 12 bases lying between them. The CDR3 covers 13 residues.